The 28 T cell receptor beta chains presented below share a single source sample, sequenced in a study of shared clonotypes between healthy human individuals. Sequenced by immunoSEQ multiplex PCR; TCRdb stores in-frame clones only, minus some. The sample includes around 990,000 clones, around 77% of them seen just once. Specimen: memory CD4+ T cells from PBMCs. Subset of the sample: CD45RA-negative fraction. These receptors were obtained from a man aged 18 to 29 in good health. Some clones in this sample may be carry-over from other donors' samples.

A few counts support this clone. CDR3 nucleotides: TGTGCCAGCAGTTTAGGGACCCCAGAGCCCCAGCATTTT. It translates to CASSLGTPEPQHF. The chain combines TRBV28 with TRBJ1-5, with a possible D match to TRBD1 (5 bases). CDR1 and CDR2 (germline): MDHEN, SYDVKM. With 2 bases removed from V and 8 bases from J, the gap between germline ends came to 10 bases. CDR3 length: 13 residues.

In regard to this clone: This may be a read error: a much more frequent sequence differs by one nucleotide. Other DNA sequences of this sample code for an identical CDR3. V and J are TRBV7-9 and TRBJ2-1; 7 nucleotides line up with TRBD2. The CDR3 length is 12 residues. Germline V gene lookup returns CDR1 SEHNR and CDR2 FQNEAQ (reference sequence). Unmatched junction bases numbered 2, after V lost 2 bases and J lost 10 bases. The CDR3 loop reads CASSLSGGEQFF. CDR3 in DNA: TGTGCCAGCAGCTTATCGGGAGGAGAGCAGTTCTTC.

V usage is TRBV28 and J usage is TRBJ1-2; 7 bases are a match to TRBD1. From germline, CDR1 is MDHEN and CDR2 SYDVKM. This CDR3 has 17 residues. V lost 6 bases, J lost 2 bases, and 15 bases stayed unmatched. The CDR3 loop is CASSHQRGRWGNYGYTF. The CDR3 region has the DNA TGTGCCAGCAGCCACCAGAGGGGGCGCTGGGGAAACTATGGCTACACCTTC.

The chain employs TRBV28 and TRBJ2-1; D could derive from TRBD1 or TRBD2 (6 bases each). Per the germline V gene, CDR1 is MDHEN and CDR2 is SYDVKM. Trimming pared 7 bases from V and 4 bases from J, leaving 20 bases between. CDR3 length: 16 residues. CDR3 amino acids: CASKTYLPGAYNEQFF. DNA of the CDR3: TGTGCCAGCAAAACCTACCTCCCGGGGGCATACAATGAGCAGTTCTTC.

This chain uses TRBV5-4 with TRBJ1-1, with TRBD1 as a possible D gene (6 bases). With 4 bases removed from V and 1 base from J, the gap between germline ends came to 11 bases. In germline, CDR1 is SGHNT, CDR2 YYREEE (reference sequence). The CDR3 length is 14 residues. In nucleotides, the CDR3 is TGTGCCAGCAGCGAAACGACAGGGAACACTGAAGCTTTCTTT. As protein: CASSETTGNTEAFF.

This clone was found a few times. V gene TRBV6-1 combines with J gene TRBJ2-3; 8 nucleotides agree with TRBD1. V was clipped by 8 bases and J by 4 bases; unmatched bases: 8. The CDR3 is 14 amino acids. CDR1 is MNHNS, CDR2 SASEGT, per germline. The CDR3 sequence is CASLVRGLPDTQYF. The CDR3 bases are TGTGCCAGCTTGGTCAGGGGGCTACCAGATACGCAGTATTTT.

The table lists this clone with a count of one. The rearrangement joins TRBV5-6 to TRBJ1-2, with 8 bases matching TRBD1. The CDR3 is made up of 14 amino acids. Germline V gene sequence: CDR1 SGHDT, CDR2 YYEEEE. Trimming at V came to 4 bases and at J to 4 bases, leaving 6 bases not matched to a gene. CDR3 sequence reads: CASSRQGPVYGYTF. The CDR3 bases are TGTGCCAGCAGCCGACAGGGGCCGGTCTATGGCTACACCTTC.

The table lists this clone with many counts. The sample carries other DNA sequences with the same CDR3. V is TRBV11-2 and J is TRBJ2-7; perhaps D is TRBD1 or TRBD2 (6 bases each). The CDR3 loop spans 16 amino acids. The germline V gene encodes CDR1 SGHAT and CDR2 FQNNGV. V was clipped by 5 bases and J by 0 bases, with 17 bases between them. The CDR3 region is CASSPWGATSSYEQYF. CDR3 sequence (DNA): TGTGCCAGCAGCCCATGGGGGGCCACCAGCTCCTACGAGCAGTACTTC.

This clone was observed a handful of times. The chain couples TRBV10-3 to TRBJ2-5; 7 bases agree with TRBD2. Germline V gives CDR1 ENHRY, CDR2 SYGVKD. V shed 3 bases, J shed 11 bases, and the junction held 6 bases outside the gene matches. The CDR3 has 12 amino acids. The CDR3 region is CAISDGRRGQYF. CDR3 sequence (DNA): TGTGCCATCAGTGATGGCAGGCGGGGGCAGTACTTC.

The chain combines TRBV2 with TRBJ2-1; 8 bases align to TRBD1. Germline V gene lookup returns CDR1 SNHLY and CDR2 FYNNEI. V was clipped by 7 bases and J by 8 bases; unmatched bases: 10. The CDR3 totals 14 residues. The CDR3 coding sequence is TGTGCCAGCACCCGGGACAGGAGAAGCGATGAGCAGTTCTTC. Its translation: CASTRDRRSDEQFF.

In the case of this clone: With a much larger clone just one base away, this may be a read error. The gene calls are TRBV11-3 and TRBJ1-1, with 9 bases that match TRBD1. CDR1 SGHNT and CDR2 YENEEA come from the germline V gene. The CDR3 consists of 13 residues. The junction had 1 base not matched to a gene; V was cut back by 5 bases and J by 3 bases. In DNA, the CDR3 is TGTGCCAGCAGCAGGACAGGGGACACTGAAGCTTTCTTT. It encodes CASSRTGDTEAFF.

The chain joins TRBV29-1 to TRBJ2-7; TRBD2 matches 8 bases. Germline V gene data show CDR1 as SQVTM and CDR2 as ANQGSEA. With 4 bases clipped from V and 0 bases from J, the junction kept 8 bases outside the gene matches. The CDR3 has 15 amino acids. Here the CDR3 reads CSVVPEREHSYEQYF. The CDR3 region has the DNA TGCAGCGTTGTACCGGAGCGGGAGCACTCCTACGAGCAGTACTTC.

The chain links TRBV6-6 to TRBJ2-5, with 7 bases fitting TRBD1. The J segment lost 3 bases and the V segment lost 7 bases, leaving 2 bases of the junction unmatched. The V gene's germline CDR1 is MNHNY and CDR2 SVGAGI (reference sequence). This CDR3 region has 12 residues. The CDR3: CASKGTEETQYF. The CDR3, as DNA: TGTGCCAGCAAAGGGACAGAAGAGACCCAGTACTTC.

The V and J genes are TRBV29-1 and TRBJ2-1, with D perhaps matching TRBD1 (5 bases). With 4 bases removed from V and 12 bases from J, the gap between germline ends came to 16 bases. There are 12 residues in the CDR3. Germline values: CDR1 SQVTM, CDR2 ANQGSEA. The DNA for the CDR3 is TGCAGCGTTGGGTTTGGAGCCCAGGGGCAGTTCTTC. Translation gives CSVGFGAQGQFF.

The chain employs TRBV6-5 and TRBJ2-5, with 7 bases that match TRBD1. V was clipped by 4 bases and J by 5 bases; unmatched bases: 13. The germline V gene encodes CDR1 MNHEY and CDR2 SVGAGI. This CDR3 spans 16 amino acids. DNA for the CDR3: TGTGCCAGCAGTTCCCTAAAGGGGACAGCTTTGGAGACCCAGTACTTC. Translating it yields CASSSLKGTALETQYF.

V gene TRBV5-4 combines with J gene TRBJ2-7, with D perhaps matching TRBD1 or TRBD2 (5 bases each). This CDR3 region has 14 residues. V was pared by 3 bases and J by 8 bases, with 18 bases between. CDR1 SGHNT and CDR2 YYREEE come from the germline V gene (reference sequence). The CDR3 DNA reads as TGTGCCAGCAGCTGGGGCGGGCGGTACGGGAAGCAGTACTTC. Protein: CASSWGGRYGKQYF.

V usage is TRBV5-1 and J usage is TRBJ2-2; D remains unclear. With 4 bases removed from V and 2 bases from J, the gap between germline ends came to 15 bases. Germline lookup yields CDR1 SGHRS and CDR2 YFSETQ. This CDR3 is 16 amino acids long. CDR3: CASSPPIATNTGELFF. The CDR3 nucleotides read TGCGCCAGCAGCCCACCAATAGCCACTAACACCGGGGAGCTGTTTTTT.

The V and J genes are TRBV10-1 and TRBJ1-1; D unresolved. V lost 0 bases, J lost 3 bases, and 5 bases lay in between. Germline assignment: CDR1 WNHNN and CDR2 SYGVQD (reference sequence). The CDR3 sequence is 13 residues long. CDR3 loop: CASSESGHTEAFF. CDR3 DNA sequence: TGCGCCAGCAGTGAGTCAGGGCACACTGAAGCTTTCTTT.

J is TRBJ2-3 and V is TRBV5-1, with D possibly being TRBD1 or TRBD2 (5 bases each). The germline V gene has CDR1 SGHRS and CDR2 YFSETQ. Trimming cost V 6 bases and J 7 bases, with 21 bases left between them. The CDR3 length is 15 residues. The CDR3 nucleotides are TGCGCCAGCAACCAGAATCTAGCAGGGAAGCATACGCAGTATTTT. Amino acid sequence: CASNQNLAGKHTQYF.

The chain has TRBV4-1 and TRBJ2-7; D is possibly TRBD2 (6 bases). Germline lookup yields CDR1 MGHRA and CDR2 YSYEKL. Trimming took 2 bases from V and 0 from J, leaving 11 bases between them. This CDR3 comprises 15 residues. CDR3 bases: TGCGCCAGCAGCCAATTGTGGGGGGACTCCTACGAGCAGTACTTC. Translating it yields CASSQLWGDSYEQYF.

The chain links TRBV11-3 to TRBJ2-7; 8 bases line up with TRBD2. Germline CDR1 is SGHNT and CDR2 is YENEEA. V lost 5 bases to trimming and J lost 7 bases; unmatched junction nucleotides: 13. There are 15 residues in the CDR3. CDR3 DNA: TGTGCCAGCAGCAGGGGCACGGGAGGGCCTGAAGAGCAGTACTTC. Protein sequence: CASSRGTGGPEEQYF.

The chain links TRBV19 to TRBJ2-3; the match to TRBD2 covers 12 bases. Unmatched junction bases numbered 8, after V lost 4 bases and J lost 3 bases. Germline CDR1 LNHDA, CDR2 SQIVND (reference sequence). The length of the CDR3 is 17 residues. The CDR3 DNA is TGTGCCAGTAGTAGGAAAAAAGGACTAGCGGGGACAGATACGCAGTATTTT. This codes for CASSRKKGLAGTDTQYF. The whole variable domain, remainder taken from reference TRBV19 and TRBJ2-3, is DGGITQSPKYLFRKEGQNVTLSCEQNLNHDAMYWYRQDPGQGLRLIYYSQIVNDFQKGDIAEGYSVSREKKESFPLTVTSAQKNPTAFYLCASSRKKGLAGTDTQYFGPGTRLTVL.

This clone was recorded only once. The rearrangement joins TRBV30 to TRBJ2-1; 8 nucleotides agree with TRBD2. The CDR3 is 15 residues long. Germline V CDR1 and CDR2: GTSNPN, SVGIG (reference sequence). V dropped 0 bases and J dropped 4; count of bases not matched to a gene: 5. The CDR3 sequence is CAWSVVSGGYNEQFF. The CDR3, as DNA: TGTGCCTGGAGTGTCGTCAGCGGGGGATACAATGAGCAGTTCTTC.

The chain employs TRBV5-1 and TRBJ2-1; 8 positions agree with TRBD1. The V segment lost 8 bases and the J segment 8 bases; nucleotides outside the gene matches: 21. The germline V gene has CDR1 SGHRS and CDR2 YFSETQ. CDR3 size: 17 residues. CDR3 DNA sequence: TGCGCCAGTTCCTTGGACAGGGTCTCTTCGACCGGCGATGAGCAGTTCTTC. Translating gives CASSLDRVSSTGDEQFF. The variable domain in full, with the rest retrieved from reference TRBV5-1 and TRBJ2-1, is KAGVTQTPRYLIKTRGQQVTLSCSPISGHRSVSWYQQTPGQGLQFLFEYFSETQRNKGNFPGRFSGRQFSNSRSEMNVSTLELGDSALYLCASSLDRVSSTGDEQFFGPGTRLTVL.

This clone was picked up a small number of times. This chain joins TRBV28 and TRBJ2-5; 8 nucleotides line up with TRBD1. This CDR3 comprises 13 residues. Trimming at V came to 4 bases and at J to 7 bases, leaving 5 bases not matched to a gene. The germline CDR1 and CDR2 sequences are MDHEN and SYDVKM. The CDR3 bases are TGTGCCAGCAGTTGGACAGGGAGTGGGACCCAGTACTTC. It codes for CASSWTGSGTQYF.

The V gene is TRBV5-1, the J gene TRBJ2-7; 9 nucleotides match TRBD2. The CDR3 totals 12 residues. The junction had 3 bases not matched to a gene; V was cut back by 4 bases and J by 7 bases. Germline V gene lookup returns CDR1 SGHRS and CDR2 YFSETQ. The DNA of the CDR3 is TGCGCCAGCAGCCGGCTAGCGGGGGAGCAGTACTTC. It translates to CASSRLAGEQYF.

This sequence joins TRBV2 and TRBJ1-5, with D perhaps matching TRBD1 (6 bases). Germline CDR1 is SNHLY and CDR2 is FYNNEI. V lost 0 bases and J 2 bases, leaving 14 bases between the germline ends. The CDR3 contains 17 residues. CDR3 sequence (DNA): TGTGCCAGCAGTGAAGCGCTCCCGGGGGCAGGCAATCAGCCCCAGCATTTT. This encodes CASSEALPGAGNQPQHF.

The rearrangement joins TRBV5-4 to TRBJ1-2, with D maybe TRBD1 (6 bases). The CDR3 runs to 15 residues. Germline CDR1 SGHNT, CDR2 YYREEE (reference sequence). V dropped 0 bases and J dropped 4 bases, with 13 bases sitting between them. CDR3 in amino acids: CASSLGGTQGYGYTF. The CDR3 DNA reads TGTGCCAGCAGCTTGGGTGGGACACAAGGCTATGGCTACACCTTC.